This TCR beta chain was recovered during a study of regulatory T cells in long-lasting Graves disease. In germline, CDR1 is SQVTM, CDR2 ANQGSEA. CDR3 length equals 13 residues. The germline V and J ends were trimmed by 5 bases and 0 bases, with 11 bases remaining between them. This clonotype was detected ten times or more. To make TCR beta libraries, researchers used iRepertoire HTBI primers and Arm-PCR of CDR3 regions. TCRdb used MiXCR to reprocess the multiplex PCR reads, holding one entry per CDR3 protein. Of about half a million distinct CDR3 sequences in the sample, under 25% are singletons; the top ten hold about an eighth. Time point given: persistent/refractory GD, antithyroid drugs over 5 years with positive TRAb. PBMC-extracted RNA yielded the TCR library.

The receptor was derived from a female donor with Graves disease. The sample was peripheral blood mononuclear cells (PBMCs), taken when the disease was refractory, from a patient treated with antithyroid drugs. This chain connects TRBV29-1 to TRBJ2-7; D tentatively reads TRBD1 or TRBD2 (5 bases each). The CDR3 reads CSVTVGASYEQYF. In DNA form, the CDR3 reads TGCAGCGTTACCGTCGGGGCCTCCTACGAGCAGTACTTC.